This passage covers 8 T cell receptor beta chains from one sample sequenced in a study of Graves' ophthalmopathy and Graves' hyperthyroidism. From RNA, the CDR3 regions of TCR beta chains were amplified and sequenced. An initial RT-PCR round employing HTBI primers preceded a second-round multiplex PCR. TCRdb re-called the multiplex PCR reads through MiXCR, storing one row per CDR3 protein. This table holds some 360,000 distinct CDR3 sequences, about 17% found once. The sequenced sample consisted of peripheral blood. The source is an adult woman with stable Graves' hyperthyroidism.

This clonotype was detected many times. V usage is TRBV20-1 and J usage is TRBJ2-7; 10 positions match TRBD2. The germline V gene has CDR1 DFQATT and CDR2 SNEGSKA (reference sequence). The CDR3 runs to 14 residues. The V and J ends lost 3 bases and 5 bases, in that order; junction bases with no gene match: 7. The CDR3 DNA reads TGCAGTGCTAGTCATAGCGGGAGGCCACACGAGCAGTACTTC. Its translation is CSASHSGRPHEQYF.

The sample holds many counts of this clonotype. Compared with germline, one end of the junction differs, possibly owing to a read error. The gene calls are TRBV12-3 or TRBV12-4 and TRBJ2-2; a possible D gene is TRBD2 (6 bases). CDR3 length: 15 amino acids. CDR3 nucleotide sequence: TGTGCCAGCATTGGGACTTCCTTGAACACCGGGGAGCTGCTTTTT. It translates to CASIGTSLNTGELLF.

The rearrangement joins TRBV6-1 to TRBJ1-6; tentatively, D is TRBD1 (6 bases). Germline loops: CDR1 MNHNS, CDR2 SASEGT. Trimming took off 6 bases at V and 6 bases at J, with 12 bases between the two ends. This CDR3 comprises 14 residues. The CDR3 nucleotides are TGTGCCAGCAGACCTACAGGGTTTAATTCACCCCTCCACTTT. This gives the protein CASRPTGFNSPLHF.

This clonotype was found many times. This chain joins TRBV28 and TRBJ2-7; D remains ambiguous. Germline V gene sequence: CDR1 MDHEN, CDR2 SYDVKM. The CDR3 loop spans 12 amino acids. The germline V and J ends were trimmed by 11 bases and 1 base, with 12 bases remaining between them. In DNA form, the CDR3 reads TGTGCCGTATCCGGATTATCCTACGAGCAGTACTTC. This gives the protein CAVSGLSYEQYF.

The table lists this clonotype with a few counts. This rearrangement joins TRBV3-1 to TRBJ2-5; 8 bases match TRBD2. Germline V gene lookup returns CDR1 LGHDT and CDR2 YNNKEL (reference sequence). There are 14 residues in the CDR3. J lost 5 bases, V lost 6 bases, and 8 bases had no gene match. The CDR3 loop is CASRGERGRETQYF. The DNA for the CDR3 is TGTGCCAGCAGGGGGGAGCGGGGGCGGGAGACCCAGTACTTC.

This clonotype showed up many times. The CDR3 here is CASSEVTLQETQYF. For the CDR3, the DNA is TGTGCCAGCAGTGAGGTCACACTCCAAGAGACCCAGTACTTC. J is TRBJ2-5 and V is TRBV2; D is ambiguous. Germline loops: CDR1 SNHLY, CDR2 FYNNEI. V dropped 3 bases and J dropped 1 base, with 9 bases sitting between them. This CDR3 spans 14 amino acids.

This clonotype was seen at least ten times. The chain links TRBV28 to TRBJ2-7; D not certain. V was trimmed by 8 bases and J by 3 bases, leaving 14 bases between them. The CDR3 covers 13 residues. Per germline, CDR1 MDHEN and CDR2 SYDVKM. The CDR3 reads CASQTPTLYEQYF. The DNA for the CDR3 is TGTGCCAGCCAAACGCCGACCCTCTACGAGCAGTACTTC.

The rearrangement joins TRBV20-1 to TRBJ2-7, with 13 bases fitting TRBD2. Germline V CDR1 and CDR2: DFQATT, SNEGSKA (reference sequence). V gave up 6 bases and J gave up 4 bases; unmatched junction bases: 6. The CDR3 sequence is 14 residues long. In DNA form, the CDR3 reads TGCAGTGCCGCGGGACTAGCGGGGAGTTACGAGCAGTACTTC. This translates into CSAAGLAGSYEQYF.